The next 14 T cell receptor beta chains were all read from a single sample in a study of Ad26.COV2.S vaccination and SARS-CoV-2 variants (dated by TCRdb to about 2021). The treatment or condition label for this specimen denotes: roughly 20 received Ad26.COV2.S at low or high dose, single or two shots; about 5 received placebo; per-sample allocation not given. Repertoires of vaccine and placebo recipients were sequenced from samples collected on day 63 after the first injection. The method was the immunoSEQ multiplex PCR assay. The table comes from immuneACCESS by way of TCRdb, which keeps in-frame sequences with V and J called. Part of the clones is missing from these tables; in studies checked, under half for an unresolved V gene and the rest for unknown reasons. This sample comprises 380,000 or so clones, about 86% of them detected only once. The ten largest clonotypes hold about 10% of the sample.

The starting material was peripheral blood, obtained in a trial of Ad26.COV2.S vaccine versus placebo. All receptors come from a person between 18 and 60 years old who received the Ad26.COV2.S COVID-19 vaccine or a placebo.

This chain uses TRBV2 with TRBJ1-1; D might be TRBD1 (6 bases). The V end lost 6 bases, the J end lost 0 bases, and 14 bases lay between the germline ends. From germline, CDR1 is SNHLY and CDR2 FYNNEI. This CDR3 spans 15 amino acids. The CDR3 bases are TGTGCCAGCAGCCTGGAGGGGGGATTGAACACTGAAGCTTTCTTT. Translating gives CASSLEGGLNTEAFF. Looking up the rest from reference TRBV2 and TRBJ1-1 gives the full variable domain: EPEVTQTPSHQVTQMGQEVILRCVPISNHLYFYWYRQILGQKVEFLVSFYNNEISEKSEIFDDQFSVERPDGSNFTLKIRSTKLEDSAMYFCASSLEGGLNTEAFFGQGTRLTVV.

The chain has TRBV27 and TRBJ2-1; 14 bases fit TRBD2. Germline V gene data show CDR1 as MNHEY and CDR2 as SMNVEV (reference sequence). V was clipped by 5 bases and J by 7 bases; unmatched bases: 10. CDR3 length: 17 amino acids. This CDR3 is CASSPTWTSGGSNEQFF. DNA of the CDR3: TGTGCCAGCAGTCCAACCTGGACTAGCGGGGGGTCGAATGAGCAGTTCTTC.

The rearrangement joins TRBV5-1 to TRBJ1-2; D is possibly TRBD1 (5 bases). The CDR3 runs to 14 residues. Germline lookup yields CDR1 SGHRS and CDR2 YFSETQ. Trimming stripped 4 bases from V and 2 bases from J, with 12 bases between. The CDR3 DNA is TGCGCCAGCAGCGAGCTAGACAGAAACTATGGCTACACCTTC. Its translation is CASSELDRNYGYTF.

This chain joins TRBV29-1 and TRBJ2-1, with D possibly being TRBD2 (9 bases). CDR3 length equals 18 residues. Trimming took 3 bases from V and 9 from J, leaving 30 bases between them. The germline CDR1 and CDR2 sequences are SQVTM and ANQGSEA. Here the CDR3 reads CSVDQQGVVREGPGEQFF. The CDR3 DNA is TGCAGCGTTGATCAACAGGGGGTGGTGCGGGAGGGCCCGGGTGAGCAGTTCTTC.

V usage is TRBV28 and J usage is TRBJ1-5; D ambiguous. V gave up 7 bases and J gave up 6 bases, with 10 bases separating them. Looked up from germline, CDR1 is MDHEN and CDR2 is SYDVKM. The CDR3 has 12 residues. This chain's CDR3 is CASNPGVQPQHF. In nucleotides, the CDR3 is TGTGCCAGCAACCCGGGTGTTCAGCCCCAGCATTTT.

This chain joins TRBV18 and TRBJ1-1; tentative D call: TRBD1 (5 bases). Germline lookup yields CDR1 KGHSH and CDR2 LQKENI. V gave up 2 bases and J gave up 11 bases, with 27 bases separating them. The CDR3 is 17 amino acids. The CDR3 here is CASSPFSGGSGSGLAFF. The CDR3 DNA sequence: TGTGCCAGCTCACCATTCTCCGGGGGTTCGGGGTCGGGGTTGGCTTTCTTT.

This chain uses TRBV7-3 with TRBJ2-1, with 9 nucleotides matching TRBD2. Looked up from germline, CDR1 is SGHTA and CDR2 is FQGTGA. The CDR3 is 16 amino acids. V lost 4 bases, J lost 2 bases, and 6 bases stayed unmatched. The CDR3 loop reads CASSSLGLAPYNEQFF. The CDR3 coding sequence is TGTGCCAGCAGCTCTTTGGGACTAGCTCCCTACAATGAGCAGTTCTTC.

The V and J genes are TRBV13 and TRBJ2-7, with 14 bases lining up with TRBD2. The CDR3 has 15 amino acids. V was clipped by 3 bases and J by 6 bases; unmatched bases: 4. Looked up from germline, CDR1 is PRHDT and CDR2 is FYEKMQ (reference sequence). CDR3 sequence (DNA): TGTGCCAGCAGCTTCCTGACTAGCGGGAGGGTCGAGCAGTACTTC. Translated: CASSFLTSGRVEQYF.

This chain joins TRBV5-1 and TRBJ2-6; D remains ambiguous. This CDR3 is 15 amino acids long. Trimming left V 0 bases short and J 4 bases short, with 8 bases between. Germline CDR1 SGHRS, CDR2 YFSETQ. CDR3 coding DNA: TGCGCCAGCAGCTTGGGGACGCCGGGGGCCAACGTCCTGACTTTC. Translation gives CASSLGTPGANVLTF.

This clone was counted once. This chain links TRBV19 with TRBJ2-2, with D possibly matching TRBD2 (6 bases). The CDR3 extends over 15 amino acids. Germline CDR1 reads LNHDA; CDR2 reads SQIVND (reference sequence). Trimming pared 3 bases from V and 6 bases from J, leaving 14 bases between. CDR3 protein: CASSIGWEVAGELFF. The CDR3 coding sequence is TGTGCCAGTAGTATTGGATGGGAGGTGGCCGGGGAGCTGTTTTTT.

V and J are TRBV4-1 and TRBJ2-3; perhaps TRBD2 as D (8 bases). The germline V and J ends were trimmed by 4 bases and 2 bases, with 13 bases remaining between them. The length of the CDR3 is 15 residues. Germline V CDR1 and CDR2: MGHRA, YSYEKL. The CDR3 loop reads CASSRQGLVTDTQYF. DNA for the CDR3: TGCGCCAGCAGCCGACAGGGACTAGTCACAGATACGCAGTATTTT.

The rearrangement joins TRBV29-1 to TRBJ2-1; possible D gene TRBD2, 5 bases. In germline, CDR1 is SQVTM, CDR2 ANQGSEA. The CDR3 length is 15 residues. The V and J ends lost 6 bases and 2 bases respectively, with 17 bases between them. The CDR3 sequence is CSVERAESTYNEQFF. CDR3 coding DNA: TGCAGCGTAGAGAGAGCGGAGTCCACCTACAATGAGCAGTTCTTC.

The chain employs TRBV27 and TRBJ2-7, with D hard to call. Trimming cost V 3 bases and J 1 base, with 7 bases left between them. Germline CDR1 reads MNHEY; CDR2 reads SMNVEV (reference sequence). This CDR3 has 13 residues. CDR3 nucleotide sequence: TGTGCCAGCAGTTTGGGATTTTCCTACGAGCAGTACTTC. It specifies CASSLGFSYEQYF.

The V and J genes are TRBV5-6 and TRBJ1-1, with 7 nucleotides matching TRBD1. Germline CDR1 and CDR2: SGHDT and YYEEEE. This CDR3 is built from 16 residues. After removal of 6 bases from V and 4 bases from J, the junction contained 15 bases not matched to a gene. The chain's CDR3 is CASTRASQGGVTEAFF. The CDR3, as DNA: TGTGCCAGCACCCGGGCGTCTCAGGGGGGGGTCACTGAAGCTTTCTTT.